This TCR beta chain was observed in a study of blood T cells in healthy people across ages. Peripheral blood, ten milliliters per donor, was collected. The CDR3 length is 14 residues. The germline CDR1 and CDR2 sequences are SNHLY and FYNNEI. V shed 7 bases and J 1 base; nucleotides not matched to a gene: 3. This clonotype has a single count. Together with a sample-barcoded 5' primer, a J-beta primer mix was included in a second PCR lasting roughly 6 to 12 cycles. MiXCR, applied by TCRdb to the 5' RACE reads, yields one record per CDR3 protein. This table has hundreds of thousands of distinct CDR3 sequences, roughly 58% appearing once.

The origin of this receptor is a man aged 55 to 70 in good health. The specimen sequenced was blood. The chain links TRBV2 to TRBJ2-4; TRBD1 matches at 8 bases. The CDR3 loop is CASTTGGAKNIQYF. The DNA for the CDR3 is TGTGCCAGCACTACAGGGGGTGCCAAAAACATTCAGTACTTC. Drawing the rest from reference TRBV2 and TRBJ2-4, the complete variable domain is EPEVTQTPSHQVTQMGQEVILRCVPISNHLYFYWYRQILGQKVEFLVSFYNNEISEKSEIFDDQFSVERPDGSNFTLKIRSTKLEDSAMYFCASTTGGAKNIQYFGAGTRLSVL.